Shown below are 22 T cell receptor beta chains from a single sample sequenced in a study of vaccination and CD4 T cells after COVID-19. Sample treatment: approximately nine-day PBMC culture with coronavirus spike peptide pools or control peptides (ViraFEST assay). Researchers used the Oncomine TCR Beta short-read assay to sequence DNA from cultured CD4+ T cells. TCRdb re-called the PCR reads through MiXCR, storing one row per CDR3 protein. The table includes some 16,000 distinct CDR3 sequences, about 32% detected once. The antigens these receptors bind are not known. The material sequenced was cultured CD4+ T cells from blood. These receptors were obtained from a human donor with COVID-19.

This clonotype was counted a few times. The V call is TRBV19, the J call TRBJ2-2, with TRBD1 matching 7 bases. The V gene's germline CDR1 is LNHDA and CDR2 SQIVND (reference sequence). With 0 bases clipped from V and 5 bases from J, the junction kept 3 bases outside the gene matches. The CDR3 has 15 amino acids. For the CDR3, the DNA is TGTGCCAGTAGTATAGATTACAGGGGTACCGGGGAGCTGTTTTTT. It encodes CASSIDYRGTGELFF.

In its sample, this clonotype was seen once. The chain uses TRBV29-1 and TRBJ1-1; 7 bases agree with TRBD1. The V and J ends lost 7 bases and 0 bases, in that order; junction bases with no gene match: 8. The CDR3 is 14 amino acids. The germline CDR1 and CDR2 sequences are SQVTM and ANQGSEA. The CDR3 region has the DNA TGCAGCGGCCGACACAGGGGTTTGAACACTGAAGCTTTCTTT. It specifies CSGRHRGLNTEAFF.

On this clonotype: The junction shows a germline mismatch at one end, possibly a read error. V gene TRBV15 combines with J gene TRBJ1-5; D is possibly TRBD1 (5 bases). CDR1 and CDR2 (germline): LNHNV, YYDKDF (reference sequence). The CDR3 is made up of 14 amino acids. CDR3 residues: CATTQSRGNQPRHF. CDR3 in DNA: TGTGCCACCACCCAATCCCGGGGCAATCAGCCCCGGCATTTT.

There are a few counts of this clonotype. CDR3 in DNA: TGTGCCAGCAGTTTACCCTCCTACGAGCAGTACTTC. This encodes CASSLPSYEQYF. The chain employs TRBV12-3 or TRBV12-4 and TRBJ2-7; D remains unclear. The CDR3 has 12 residues. V lost 2 bases and J 0 bases, leaving 2 bases between the germline ends.

This clonotype was picked up a small number of times. V gene TRBV27 combines with J gene TRBJ2-3; TRBD2 matches at 9 bases. Germline-derived CDR1 and CDR2 are MNHEY and SMNVEV (reference sequence). The CDR3 spans 16 residues. J gave up 3 bases and V 3 bases, and 7 bases lay outside the gene matches. CDR3 amino acids: CASSFWRGGGTDTQYF. CDR3 bases: TGTGCCAGCAGTTTCTGGCGGGGGGGCGGTACAGATACGCAGTATTTT.

The chain employs TRBV11-1 and TRBJ2-3, with 7 positions matching TRBD2. V was clipped by 3 bases and J by 0 bases; unmatched bases: 6. Germline V gene sequence: CDR1 SGHAT, CDR2 FQDESV (reference sequence). The CDR3 runs 16 residues. The CDR3 coding sequence is TGTGCCAGCAGCTTCGCGACTAGCAGTAGCACAGATACGCAGTATTTT. Translating it yields CASSFATSSSTDTQYF.

The chain carries TRBV12-3 or TRBV12-4 and TRBJ2-7; TRBD1 matches at 11 bases. Trimming cost V 6 bases and J 6 bases; bases outside gene matches: 4. The CDR3 runs to 13 residues. In DNA form, the CDR3 reads TGTGCCAGCAGCTCAGGGACAGGGGGCGAGCAGTACTTC. Its translation is CASSSGTGGEQYF.

The V call is TRBV6-1, the J call TRBJ1-4; D not certain. V lost 10 bases to trimming and J lost 2 bases, with 14 bases between them. Germline lookup yields CDR1 MNHNS and CDR2 SASEGT. The CDR3 loop spans 14 amino acids. Here the CDR3 DNA reads TGTGCCACCTGGGCGACCCAGACTAATGAAAAACTGTTTTTT. This sequence encodes CATWATQTNEKLFF.

This clonotype has just a few counts. The chain links TRBV6-1 to TRBJ2-7, with a tentative D call TRBD1 (6 bases). CDR1 is MNHNS, CDR2 SASEGT, per germline. V was trimmed by 8 bases and J by 1 base, leaving 12 bases between them. CDR3 length equals 13 residues. As DNA, the CDR3 is TGTGCCAGCGGCAGACAGGAGTCCTACGAGCAGTACTTC. Translating gives CASGRQESYEQYF.

The chain combines TRBV2 with TRBJ2-7, with TRBD1 matching over 9 bases. Germline-derived CDR1 and CDR2 are SNHLY and FYNNEI. This CDR3 spans 14 amino acids. V was clipped by 8 bases and J by 1 base; unmatched bases: 6. The CDR3 region has the DNA TGTGCCAGCGGCGCCGGGACAGGGTCCTACGAGCAGTACTTC. It specifies CASGAGTGSYEQYF.

The chain has TRBV20-1 and TRBJ1-2, with TRBD1 identical over 9 bases. The CDR3 runs 14 residues. V trimming: 6 bases; J trimming: 8 bases; junction bases outside the gene matches: 13. The germline gives CDR1 DFQATT, CDR2 SNEGSKA (reference sequence). The CDR3 nucleotides are TGCAGTGCGCGCAAAGGGACAGGGTTTGAGGGCTACACCTTC. Translated: CSARKGTGFEGYTF.

The rearrangement links TRBV20-1 to TRBJ1-2; a weak D match, TRBD1 (5 bases). CDR1 and CDR2 (germline): DFQATT, SNEGSKA (reference sequence). Between the trimmed V and J ends, which lost 5 bases and 8 bases, there was a span of 15 bases. The CDR3 runs to 12 residues. CDR3 sequence reads: CSAVSGEGGYTF. The CDR3 region has the DNA TGCAGTGCTGTTTCGGGGGAGGGAGGCTACACCTTC.

The chain recombines TRBV4-2 with TRBJ2-4; 10 bases are shared with TRBD2. V shed 1 base and J 6 bases; nucleotides not matched to a gene: 0. The CDR3 is 14 amino acids. Per the germline V gene, CDR1 is LGHNA and CDR2 is YNFKEQ. Here the CDR3 reads CASSQGLAGNIQYF. In nucleotides, the CDR3 is TGTGCCAGCAGCCAAGGACTAGCGGGAAACATTCAGTACTTC.

This clonotype has only a few counts. The chain is built from TRBV5-5 and TRBJ1-5, with unresolved D. Germline V gene lookup returns CDR1 SGHKS and CDR2 YYEKEE (reference sequence). Trimming left V 6 bases short and J 2 bases short, with 15 bases between. The CDR3 spans 15 residues. As DNA, the CDR3 is TGTGCCAGCACCCTTGGCTTAGGTGGCAATCAGCCCCAGCATTTT. Its translation is CASTLGLGGNQPQHF.

This chain connects TRBV6-2 or TRBV6-3 to TRBJ2-5; 9 nucleotides line up with TRBD1. Germline values: CDR1 MNHEY, CDR2 SVGEGT. The CDR3 runs to 12 residues. Trimming at V came to 6 bases and at J to 9 bases, leaving 5 bases not matched to a gene. In nucleotides, the CDR3 is TGTGCCAGCAGCTCCGGGACAGGGTCCCAGTACTTC. Residues: CASSSGTGSQYF.

The table lists this clonotype with a few counts. The chain joins TRBV7-2 to TRBJ1-4, with 11 bases identical to TRBD1. V shed 10 bases, J shed 7 bases, and the junction held 2 bases outside the gene matches. The CDR3 runs to 12 residues. Germline CDR1 reads SGHTA; CDR2 reads FQGNSA. CDR3 amino acids: CATGTGGEKLFF. The DNA for the CDR3 is TGTGCCACCGGGACAGGGGGTGAAAAACTGTTTTTT.

This clonotype has only a few counts. The chain carries TRBV29-1 and TRBJ2-5; D possibly corresponds to TRBD2 (6 bases). Germline CDR1 SQVTM, CDR2 ANQGSEA. The CDR3 contains 16 residues. Between the trimmed V and J ends, which lost 1 base and 1 base, there was a span of 16 bases. The CDR3 here is CSVEGLLRGTQETQYF. In DNA form, the CDR3 reads TGCAGCGTTGAAGGCCTCCTACGGGGGACCCAAGAGACCCAGTACTTC.

This chain links TRBV19 with TRBJ1-1, with D tentatively TRBD1 (6 bases). The CDR3 has 14 residues. Trimming shortened V by 7 bases and J by 1 base, and 13 bases separated the two germline ends. CDR1 is LNHDA and CDR2 is SQIVND in the germline V gene (reference sequence). The CDR3 region has the DNA TGTGCCAGTACGAGGACAGAGCGGAACACTGAAGCTTTCTTT. Residues: CASTRTERNTEAFF.

The chain has TRBV28 and TRBJ1-2; no firm D call. Germline values: CDR1 MDHEN, CDR2 SYDVKM. V was shortened by 7 bases and J by 4 bases, with 13 bases between the two germline ends. This CDR3 has 13 amino acids. The CDR3 bases are TGTGCCAGCACCTTAGACGGAGGCTATGGCTACACCTTC. Its translation: CASTLDGGYGYTF.

This clonotype has just one count. The chain carries TRBV20-1 and TRBJ2-6, with D possibly being TRBD2 (6 bases). V was pared by 0 bases and J by 2 bases, with 11 bases between. Per the germline V gene, CDR1 is DFQATT and CDR2 is SNEGSKA (reference sequence). The CDR3 has 16 residues. CDR3 nucleotide sequence: TGCAGTGCTAGAGATCCGGGGGACGCTGGGGCCAACGTCCTGACTTTC. Protein sequence: CSARDPGDAGANVLTF.

This clonotype occurred a few times. The chain has TRBV24-1 and TRBJ2-3; 7 bases fit TRBD2. Trimming took 9 bases from V and 6 from J; bases not matched to a gene: 8. CDR1 KGHDR and CDR2 SFDVKD come from the germline V gene. There are 13 residues in the CDR3. The CDR3 protein is CATGGEGSDTQYF. The CDR3 DNA follows: TGTGCCACCGGGGGGGAGGGGTCGGATACGCAGTATTTT.

The CDR3 bases are TGCAGTGCTAGACCGACAGGGACGGAACAGCCCCAGCATTTT. The encoded protein is CSARPTGTEQPQHF. The chain combines TRBV20-1 with TRBJ1-5, with TRBD1 matching 7 bases. Germline trimming cut 2 bases from V and 7 bases from J; bases unmatched to any gene: 8. Germline CDR1 reads DFQATT; CDR2 reads SNEGSKA (reference sequence). The length of the CDR3 is 14 residues.